This TCR beta chain appears in the sequencing data of a study of CD8+ T cells in alopecia areata. Regarding the study as a whole: Scalp sequencing also captures normal skin's resident alphabeta T cells.

Trimming stripped 11 bases from V and 3 bases from J, with 6 bases between. The CDR3 sequence is 10 residues long. CDR1 and CDR2 (germline): MNHEY, SMNVEV (reference sequence). RNA extraction and reverse transcription yielded cDNA as sequencing template. The repertoire was sequenced with immunoSEQ multiplex PCR; TCRdb's copy has only in-frame clones and lacks some. The sample gives tens of thousands of clones, just over 50% of which show up once; roughly 5.6% is in the top ten. On this clone itself: Its antigen remains unidentified.

Material: NKG2D-high CD8+ T cells sorted from blood. The sequence came from a human donor with alopecia areata. The rearrangement links TRBV27 to TRBJ2-3; no firm D call. The CDR3 DNA reads TGTGCCGGTCGTACAGATACGCAGTATTTT. This gives the protein CAGRTDTQYF.